This T cell receptor (beta chain) was retrieved from a study of Graves' ophthalmopathy and Graves' hyperthyroidism. Overall study results and limits: Blood shared most expanded thyroid clonotypes above 0.001 frequency.

The CDR3 loop spans 13 amino acids. The V and J ends lost 4 bases and 4 bases respectively, with 11 bases between them. From germline, CDR1 is SGHRS and CDR2 YFSETQ. Amplified material comprised TCR beta CDR3 regions derived from RNA transcripts. HTBI-primed first-round RT-PCR preceded second-round multiplex PCR. From the multiplex PCR reads, TCRdb called clonotypes with MiXCR, one entry per CDR3 protein. This sample yields around 1,200,000 distinct CDR3 sequences, of which 35% to 45% are seen a single time; approximately 10% belongs to the top ten. There are many counts of this clonotype. What it binds is unknown.

V and J are TRBV5-1 and TRBJ2-5, with D perhaps matching TRBD1 (6 bases). Sequenced sample: peripheral blood or thyroid tissue (not recorded which). The source of this sequence is an adult man with Graves' hyperthyroidism. The CDR3 protein is CASSSTGSETQYF. Here the CDR3 DNA reads TGCGCCAGCAGCAGCACAGGGTCAGAGACCCAGTACTTC. The full variable domain, rest sourced from reference TRBV5-1 and TRBJ2-5, is KAGVTQTPRYLIKTRGQQVTLSCSPISGHRSVSWYQQTPGQGLQFLFEYFSETQRNKGNFPGRFSGRQFSNSRSEMNVSTLELGDSALYLCASSSTGSETQYFGPGTRLLVL.